This T cell receptor beta chain is from a study of blood T cells in healthy people across ages. Together with a sample-barcoded 5' primer, a J-beta primer mix was included in a second PCR lasting about 6 to 12 cycles. TCRdb passed the 5' RACE reads through MiXCR, listing each CDR3 protein once. The table records around 800,000 distinct CDR3 sequences, around 42% of them present only once. J lost 5 bases, V lost 0 bases, and 4 bases had no gene match. Germline V gene data show CDR1 as MNHEY and CDR2 as SVGAGI. The CDR3 contains 16 residues. The gene calls are TRBV6-5 and TRBJ2-1; 10 bases align to TRBD1. The sequence derives from a man aged 55 to 70 in good health. The specimen was blood. CDR3 region: CASSYSDRGQDNEQFF. CDR3 sequence (DNA): TGTGCCAGCAGTTACTCAGACAGGGGGCAGGACAATGAGCAGTTCTTC.